A single sample gave rise to the 23 T cell receptor beta chains below, sequenced in a study of shared clonotypes between healthy human individuals. The protocol was immunoSEQ multiplex PCR, while the TCRdb copy is restricted to in-frame clones and leaves out a portion. This table has 700,000 or so clones, around 72% appearing once. Material: memory CD4+ T cells sorted from blood. The sample's subset: CD45RA-negative fraction. The receptors were sampled from a woman aged 25 to 39 in good health.

This clone has only one observation. The chain recombines TRBV5-4 with TRBJ1-1, with 10 bases fitting TRBD1. CDR3 length: 17 amino acids. V lost 0 bases to trimming and J lost 5 bases; unmatched junction nucleotides: 10. CDR1 SGHNT and CDR2 YYREEE come from the germline V gene (reference sequence). The CDR3 nucleotides are TGTGCCAGCAGCTTGGCCTATATTGGGACAGGGGAAACTGAAGCTTTCTTT. Encoded protein: CASSLAYIGTGETEAFF.

CDR3: CASSTGVTDTQYF. Written as DNA, the CDR3 is TGTGCCAGCAGCACCGGGGTTACAGATACGCAGTATTTT. The gene calls are TRBV7-3 and TRBJ2-3, with D possibly being TRBD2 (5 bases). V lost 5 bases to trimming and J lost 3 bases, with 9 bases between them. The CDR3 has 13 amino acids. Germline V CDR1 and CDR2: SGHTA, FQGTGA.

There are a few counts of this clone. DNA for the CDR3: TGTGCCAGCAGCTTACACCCCAACACTGAAGCTTTCTTT. Translated, it gives CASSLHPNTEAFF. V usage is TRBV7-9 and J usage is TRBJ1-1; unclear D gene. CDR3 length: 13 amino acids. Per the germline V gene, CDR1 is SEHNR and CDR2 is FQNEAQ (reference sequence). Trimming cost V 2 bases and J 2 bases, with 6 bases left between them.

This chain links TRBV20-1 with TRBJ1-5; no clear D. Germline assignment: CDR1 DFQATT and CDR2 SNEGSKA (reference sequence). V lost 3 bases to trimming and J lost 7 bases, with 4 bases between them. The length of the CDR3 is 10 residues. DNA of the CDR3: TGCAGTGCTAGCGGGCAGCCCCAGCATTTT. It codes for CSASGQPQHF.

The CDR3 sequence: CATTRGSTGELFF. In DNA form, the CDR3 reads TGTGCCACCACCCGAGGGAGCACCGGGGAGCTGTTTTTT. The J gene is TRBJ2-2, the V gene TRBV28, with D perhaps matching TRBD2 (5 bases). CDR1 is MDHEN and CDR2 is SYDVKM in the germline V gene. The CDR3 loop spans 13 amino acids. V was trimmed by 10 bases and J by 4 bases, leaving 13 bases between them.

A few counts support this clone. The J gene is TRBJ2-6, the V gene TRBV2; D remains ambiguous. Germline CDR1 reads SNHLY; CDR2 reads FYNNEI. V was cut by 1 base and J by 15 bases, with 10 bases left in between. This CDR3 has 12 residues. This CDR3 reads CASSEDRPALTF. The DNA of the CDR3 is TGTGCCAGCAGTGAAGACAGACCCGCCCTGACTTTC.

The chain recombines TRBV28 with TRBJ1-1; D not resolved. Germline lookup yields CDR1 MDHEN and CDR2 SYDVKM. This CDR3 is 12 amino acids long. V dropped 3 bases and J dropped 4 bases, with 6 bases sitting between them. CDR3 in amino acids: CASSLWATEAFF. The CDR3 DNA follows: TGTGCCAGCAGTTTGTGGGCCACTGAAGCTTTCTTT. Using reference TRBV28 and TRBJ1-1 for the parts outside the CDR3, the full variable domain is DVKVTQSSRYLVKRTGEKVFLECVQDMDHENMFWYRQDPGLGLRLIYFSYDVKMKEKGDIPEGYSVSREKKERFSLILESASTNQTSMYLCASSLWATEAFFGQGTRLTVV.

This chain connects TRBV25-1 to TRBJ2-2; a weak D match, TRBD1 (5 bases). Between the trimmed V and J ends, which lost 6 bases and 4 bases, there was a span of 18 bases. The CDR3 spans 16 residues. Germline V CDR1 and CDR2: MGHDK, SYGVNS. CDR3 DNA sequence: TGTGCCAGCAGAGACGTAGGGGCTGGCGGCACCGGGGAGCTGTTTTTT. Its translation: CASRDVGAGGTGELFF.

This clone was recorded only once. This chain uses TRBV19 with TRBJ1-1, with D perhaps TRBD1 (6 bases). From germline, CDR1 is LNHDA and CDR2 SQIVND (reference sequence). With 3 bases removed from V and 5 bases from J, the gap between germline ends came to 13 bases. This CDR3 comprises 14 residues. The CDR3 nucleotides are TGTGCCAGTAGTATGGATACAGGGTGGACTGAAGCTTTCTTT. Amino acids: CASSMDTGWTEAFF. Complete variable domain (other parts from reference TRBV19 and TRBJ1-1): DGGITQSPKYLFRKEGQNVTLSCEQNLNHDAMYWYRQDPGQGLRLIYYSQIVNDFQKGDIAEGYSVSREKKESFPLTVTSAQKNPTAFYLCASSMDTGWTEAFFGQGTRLTVV.

The chain recombines TRBV28 with TRBJ2-1; D unclear. V lost 3 bases, J lost 10 bases, and 13 bases lay in between. The CDR3 is made up of 13 amino acids. From germline, CDR1 is MDHEN and CDR2 SYDVKM. The CDR3 sequence: CASSLVAPPEQFF. CDR3 nucleotides: TGTGCCAGCAGTTTGGTGGCGCCGCCGGAGCAGTTCTTC.

The V gene is TRBV5-1, the J gene TRBJ2-3, with a tentative D call TRBD2 (5 bases). Germline loops: CDR1 SGHRS, CDR2 YFSETQ. V shed 0 bases and J shed 9 bases, with 5 bases lying between them. The CDR3 spans 11 residues. CDR3 region: CASSLGGTQYF. CDR3 DNA sequence: TGCGCCAGCAGCTTGGGCGGGACGCAGTATTTT.

The chain employs TRBV19 and TRBJ2-3, with TRBD1 identical over 7 bases. V shed 5 bases and J 1 base; nucleotides not matched to a gene: 3. The CDR3 length is 14 residues. CDR1 and CDR2 (germline): LNHDA, SQIVND (reference sequence). Written as DNA, the CDR3 is TGTGCCAGTAGTCCGGGACAGCGCACAGATACGCAGTATTTT. This gives the protein CASSPGQRTDTQYF.

Remarks on this clone: Its ends do not fully match the called genes, so a read error is possible. The chain combines TRBV11-1 with TRBJ1-1; D gene ambiguous. CDR3 length: 13 amino acids. Germline V gives CDR1 SGHAT, CDR2 FQDESV (reference sequence). CDR3 nucleotide sequence: TGTGCCAGCAGCTTAGGCCAGAACCCTGAAGCTTTCTTT. Amino acids: CASSLGQNPEAFF.

J is TRBJ2-3 and V is TRBV2; 10 bases fit TRBD1. The J segment lost 5 bases and the V segment lost 2 bases, leaving 4 bases of the junction unmatched. From germline, CDR1 is SNHLY and CDR2 FYNNEI. This CDR3 is built from 15 residues. The CDR3 loop reads CASSERDRGRDTQYF. DNA of the CDR3: TGTGCCAGCAGTGAACGGGACAGGGGAAGAGATACGCAGTATTTT.

V is TRBV7-8 and J is TRBJ2-5, with TRBD2 matching 10 bases. This CDR3 has 17 residues. The V gene end was trimmed by 5 bases and the J gene end by 2 bases; junction bases not matched to a gene: 11. The germline gives CDR1 SGHVS, CDR2 FQNEAQ. CDR3 DNA: TGTGCCAGCAGCCCCGTCGGGCTAGCGGGAGAGCAAGAGACCCAGTACTTC. This translates into CASSPVGLAGEQETQYF. Full variable domain (remainder filled in from reference TRBV7-8 and TRBJ2-5): GAGVSQSPRYKVAKRGQDVALRCDPISGHVSLFWYQQALGQGPEFLTYFQNEAQLDKSGLPSDRFFAERPEGSVSTLKIQRTQQEDSAVYLCASSPVGLAGEQETQYFGPGTRLLVL.

For the CDR3, the DNA is TGTGCCAGCAGCTTAGCGCCAGGAGTTAGCGCCAACGTCCTGACTTTC. Amino acids: CASSLAPGVSANVLTF. This chain joins TRBV7-2 and TRBJ2-6; D gene ambiguous. V was pared by 0 bases and J by 7 bases, with 13 bases between. Per germline, CDR1 SGHTA and CDR2 FQGNSA. This CDR3 is 16 amino acids long.

The sample holds a few counts of this clone. This CDR3 is also generated by other DNA sequences in the sample. The chain recombines TRBV7-2 with TRBJ2-3; D is possibly TRBD2 (6 bases). CDR1 and CDR2 (germline): SGHTA, FQGNSA. The V and J ends lost 3 bases and 0 bases respectively, with 10 bases between them. The CDR3 totals 15 residues. The CDR3 protein is CASSLGLISTDTQYF. The DNA for the CDR3 is TGTGCCAGCAGCTTGGGACTTATTAGCACAGATACGCAGTATTTT.

The genes are TRBV7-9 and TRBJ1-1; D is unresolved. V shed 4 bases and J shed 5 bases, with 11 bases lying between them. CDR3 length equals 13 residues. Looked up from germline, CDR1 is SEHNR and CDR2 is FQNEAQ (reference sequence). The DNA of the CDR3 is TGTGCCAGCAGCTCACCTTTAGTTACTGAAGCTTTCTTT. Its translation is CASSSPLVTEAFF.

This chain joins TRBV27 and TRBJ1-2; no definite D call. The germline V gene encodes CDR1 MNHEY and CDR2 SMNVEV (reference sequence). CDR3 length: 17 residues. V was pared by 0 bases and J by 2 bases, with 16 bases between. The CDR3: CASSLSGYLPLNYGYTF. The CDR3 DNA reads as TGTGCCAGCAGTTTATCAGGCTATCTGCCCTTAAACTATGGCTACACCTTC.

This chain uses TRBV27 with TRBJ1-2, with D perhaps TRBD1 (5 bases). CDR1 is MNHEY and CDR2 is SMNVEV in the germline V gene (reference sequence). This CDR3 has 14 amino acids. The germline V and J ends were trimmed by 5 bases and 4 bases, with 14 bases remaining between them. The CDR3 reads CASSPHRDGYGYTF. As DNA, the CDR3 is TGTGCCAGCAGTCCACATAGGGACGGCTATGGCTACACCTTC.

The rearrangement uses TRBV2 and TRBJ2-7; tentatively, D is TRBD1 (6 bases). Trimming cost V 6 bases and J 2 bases, with 14 bases left between them. The CDR3 sequence is 14 residues long. Germline assignment: CDR1 SNHLY and CDR2 FYNNEI. In nucleotides, the CDR3 is TGTGCCAGCAGGATTCGACAGGAAGCCTACGAGCAGTACTTC. Protein sequence: CASRIRQEAYEQYF.

The chain couples TRBV30 to TRBJ2-1; no clear D. The CDR3 is made up of 12 amino acids. CDR1 and CDR2 (germline): GTSNPN, SVGIG (reference sequence). V lost 4 bases, J lost 4 bases, and 8 bases lay in between. The DNA of the CDR3 is TGTGCCTGGAATCAACCTTACAATGAGCAGTTCTTC. The encoded protein is CAWNQPYNEQFF.

The genes are TRBV6-6 and TRBJ2-1, with 9 bases aligning to TRBD2. Germline V gene sequence: CDR1 MNHNY, CDR2 SVGAGI (reference sequence). The CDR3 runs to 15 residues. J gave up 0 bases and V 5 bases, and 2 bases lay outside the gene matches. DNA of the CDR3: TGTGCCAGCAGTAATAGCGGGAGCTCCTACAATGAGCAGTTCTTC. Its protein product is CASSNSGSSYNEQFF.